The next 8 T cell receptor beta chains were all read from a single sample in a study of T cells in tuberculosis. The time point is: new active TB diagnosis, blood taken before or within 7 days of starting treatment. This table comes from immunoSEQ multiplex PCR, and its TCRdb copy is limited to in-frame clones, with some not included. Found here are around 49,000 clones, roughly 96% of them singletons; the top ten hold 1.4%. The source material was PBMCs, sampled at tuberculosis diagnosis. The receptors here all came from an adult with tuberculosis.

The gene calls are TRBV9 and TRBJ1-6; D might be TRBD1 (6 bases). Trimming removed 0 bases at V and 7 bases at J, with 11 bases between. Germline V gives CDR1 SGDLS, CDR2 YYNGEE. CDR3 length: 15 amino acids. The CDR3 reads CASSVEGGLNSPLHF. The CDR3 DNA sequence: TGTGCCAGCAGCGTAGAGGGGGGGTTAAATTCACCCCTCCACTTT.

This rearrangement joins TRBV19 to TRBJ2-5; 8 nucleotides line up with TRBD1. CDR3 size: 11 residues. In germline, CDR1 is LNHDA, CDR2 SQIVND (reference sequence). The trim removed 10 bases at V and 4 bases at J, leaving 2 bases unmatched. CDR3 DNA sequence: TGTGCCACCACAGGGGGAGAGACCCAGTACTTC. Its translation: CATTGGETQYF.

The V gene is TRBV7-8, the J gene TRBJ1-3; D gene ambiguous. CDR1 and CDR2 from the germline V gene are SGHVS and FQNEAQ. The CDR3 loop spans 16 amino acids. Trimming shortened V by 1 base and J by 0 bases, and 10 bases separated the two germline ends. The CDR3 DNA sequence: TGTGCCAGCAGCTTAGATCTGGCCCTCTCTGGAAACACCATATATTTT. Translation gives CASSLDLALSGNTIYF. Full variable domain (outside the CDR3, taken from reference TRBV7-8 and TRBJ1-3): GAGVSQSPRYKVAKRGQDVALRCDPISGHVSLFWYQQALGQGPEFLTYFQNEAQLDKSGLPSDRFFAERPEGSVSTLKIQRTQQEDSAVYLCASSLDLALSGNTIYFGEGSWLTVV.

The chain is built from TRBV6-1 and TRBJ1-1; the match to TRBD1 covers 7 bases. The CDR3 covers 14 residues. V trimming: 5 bases; J trimming: 6 bases; junction bases outside the gene matches: 9. CDR1 MNHNS and CDR2 SASEGT come from the germline V gene. The CDR3 protein is CASSRRGPLPEAFF. CDR3 bases: TGTGCCAGCAGTCGAAGGGGGCCTCTGCCTGAAGCTTTCTTT.

The chain has TRBV7-9 and TRBJ1-4; D is possibly TRBD1 (6 bases). The V gene's germline CDR1 is SEHNR and CDR2 FQNEAQ (reference sequence). V shed 6 bases and J shed 6 bases, with 14 bases lying between them. The CDR3 consists of 14 residues. CDR3 bases: TGTGCCAGCAGACCTACAGGGTACGATGAAAAACTGTTTTTT. It translates to CASRPTGYDEKLFF.

This chain joins TRBV28 and TRBJ1-1, with 8 nucleotides matching TRBD1. Germline V gene sequence: CDR1 MDHEN, CDR2 SYDVKM. The CDR3 has 16 amino acids. The ends lost 5 bases at V and 3 bases at J; junction bases unmatched: 11. The CDR3 sequence is CASSPPGGAEYTEAFF. The CDR3 DNA reads TGTGCCAGCAGTCCCCCAGGGGGCGCAGAGTACACTGAAGCTTTCTTT.

V gene TRBV6-6 combines with J gene TRBJ2-7; D perhaps matches TRBD2 (5 bases). Trimming took off 6 bases at V and 5 bases at J, with 23 bases between the two ends. This CDR3 spans 16 amino acids. Germline loops: CDR1 MNHNY, CDR2 SVGAGI (reference sequence). CDR3 coding DNA: TGTGCCAGCAGGCAGGCGAGTTTAGAGGGAATTCACGAGCAGTACTTC. It specifies CASRQASLEGIHEQYF.

The chain uses TRBV18 and TRBJ2-1; a weak D match, TRBD2 (5 bases). Trimming left V 3 bases short and J 4 bases short, with 13 bases between. This CDR3 has 15 amino acids. Germline V gene sequence: CDR1 KGHSH, CDR2 LQKENI. The CDR3 DNA reads TGTGCCAGCTCACCGGAAAGGGAGAGGTACAATGAGCAGTTCTTC. It specifies CASSPERERYNEQFF.